This T cell receptor (beta chain) appears in the sequencing data of a study of blood T cell repertoires in COVID-19. Study details: Specimens from acute and convalescent COVID-19 originated in the United States, Italy and Spain. In each case, the material was cDNA or gDNA derived from T cells, B-cell-depleted T cells, or PBMCs.

This CDR3 has 12 amino acids. V trimming: 8 bases; J trimming: 5 bases; junction bases outside the gene matches: 2. Per the study methods: Amplification of reference gene primers was used by the study to estimate nucleated cell counts. TCRdb's copy holds only in-frame clones and misses some; the assay was immunoSEQ multiplex PCR. The V and J calls and clone size are taken from that table; D and trimming were inferred from the DNA. This sample has around 140,000 clones, with around 90% found just once. The clonotype was recovered from a man aged 65 to 85 with acute or convalescent COVID-19. What was sequenced was peripheral blood. The genes are TRBV12-3 or TRBV12-4 and TRBJ2-5; TRBD2 aligns across 10 bases. CDR3 sequence (DNA): TGTGCCAGCTCAGCGGGAGGGGAGACCCAGTACTTC. Its protein product is CASSAGGETQYF.